Below are 21 T cell receptor beta chains sequenced from a single sample in a study of blood T cell repertoires in COVID-19. Clones were read by immunoSEQ multiplex PCR, and TCRdb kept only the in-frame ones, dropping some. The sample consists of around 210,000 clones, about three quarters of them appearing once. The sequencing input was peripheral blood. These TCRs come from a woman in her 70s with acute or convalescent COVID-19.

V usage is TRBV2 and J usage is TRBJ2-1; 12 nucleotides agree with TRBD2. The junction had 8 bases not matched to a gene; V was cut back by 6 bases and J by 8 bases. The CDR3 is 15 amino acids. Looked up from germline, CDR1 is SNHLY and CDR2 is FYNNEI. The CDR3 is CASRLLAGGGDEQFF. CDR3 DNA sequence: TGTGCCAGCAGATTACTAGCGGGAGGCGGGGATGAGCAGTTCTTC.

The rearrangement links TRBV7-9 to TRBJ2-7, with 8 bases fitting TRBD2. CDR3 size: 14 residues. The germline V gene encodes CDR1 SEHNR and CDR2 FQNEAQ (reference sequence). With 3 bases clipped from V and 0 bases from J, the junction kept 1 base outside the gene matches. DNA for the CDR3: TGTGCCAGCAGCTTTAGCGGGGACTCCTACGAGCAGTACTTC. It translates to CASSFSGDSYEQYF.

Details on this clone: The sample carries other DNA sequences with the same CDR3. The V call is TRBV2, the J call TRBJ2-7; the D gene is possibly TRBD1 (5 bases). V dropped 4 bases and J dropped 2 bases, with 9 bases sitting between them. The CDR3 extends over 13 amino acids. CDR1 and CDR2 (germline): SNHLY, FYNNEI. The CDR3 DNA reads TGTGCCAGCAGTGGTACAGGCGCCTACGAGCAGTACTTC. Its translation: CASSGTGAYEQYF.

The chain couples TRBV18 to TRBJ2-2; 11 bases align to TRBD2. The V segment lost 0 bases and the J segment 5 bases; nucleotides outside the gene matches: 5. The CDR3 is 17 amino acids. Germline V CDR1 and CDR2: KGHSH, LQKENI. This CDR3 reads CASSPPTSGTVTGELFF. For the CDR3, the DNA is TGTGCCAGCTCACCACCGACTAGCGGGACGGTAACCGGGGAGCTGTTTTTT.

The rearrangement uses TRBV18 and TRBJ1-3; no reliable D call. The CDR3 contains 13 residues. V lost 6 bases and J lost 0, with 6 bases in between. Germline-derived CDR1 and CDR2 are KGHSH and LQKENI. The CDR3 DNA sequence: TGTGCCAGCTCCTCGAGCTCTGGAAACACCATATATTTT. Its protein product is CASSSSSGNTIYF.

The chain couples TRBV19 to TRBJ2-3; 12 positions agree with TRBD1. Germline CDR1 is LNHDA and CDR2 is SQIVND (reference sequence). This CDR3 is 16 amino acids long. J gave up 2 bases and V 6 bases, and 6 bases lay outside the gene matches. DNA of the CDR3: TGTGCCAGTAGGGGACAGGGGGCACAGTACACAGATACGCAGTATTTT. Its translation is CASRGQGAQYTDTQYF.

This clone was seen only a few times. The V gene is TRBV15, the J gene TRBJ2-7, with a tentative D call TRBD2 (7 bases). The CDR3 is 15 residues long. The germline gives CDR1 LNHNV, CDR2 YYDKDF (reference sequence). V gave up 0 bases and J gave up 2 bases, with 11 bases separating them. Written as DNA, the CDR3 is TGTGCCACCAGCAGAGATTCGGGGGGCGCCTACGAGCAGTACTTC. It codes for CATSRDSGGAYEQYF.

CDR3 in amino acids: CASSPWTGDYEQYF. CDR3 DNA: TGTGCCAGCAGCCCGTGGACAGGAGACTACGAGCAGTACTTC. The chain is built from TRBV21-1 and TRBJ2-7; TRBD1 is taken as the D call from the table, unchecked against the DNA. TRBV21-1 is reported as a pseudogene. The CDR3 runs to 14 residues.

The V and J genes are TRBV7-2 and TRBJ2-2, with TRBD1 matching 7 bases. V dropped 2 bases and J dropped 4; count of bases not matched to a gene: 10. Germline V lookup: CDR1 SGHTA, CDR2 FQGNSA. CDR3 length equals 17 residues. CDR3 sequence (DNA): TGTGCCAGCAGCTTAAGAACCGCGACAGGGCCCACCGGGGAGCTGTTTTTT. It specifies CASSLRTATGPTGELFF.

V gene TRBV6-4 combines with J gene TRBJ2-1; 8 bases line up with TRBD2. The CDR3 runs to 15 residues. Germline CDR1 is MRHNA and CDR2 is SNTAGT. CDR3 amino acids: CGSQRLAKIYNEQFF. In nucleotides, the CDR3 is TGTGGCTCTCAAAGACTAGCGAAAATATACAATGAGCAGTTCTTC.

The chain links TRBV6-5 to TRBJ2-5; D ambiguous. Trimming pared 7 bases from V and 2 bases from J, leaving 11 bases between. The CDR3 runs to 13 residues. Germline V gives CDR1 MNHEY, CDR2 SVGAGI. The CDR3, as DNA: TGTGCCAGCAAGAAGAATAGACAAGAGACCCAGTACTTC. Translation gives CASKKNRQETQYF.

V usage is TRBV6-1 and J usage is TRBJ1-1, with D perhaps TRBD1 (6 bases). The V gene's germline CDR1 is MNHNS and CDR2 SASEGT. The V end was cut by 6 bases, the J end by 10 bases, with 15 bases between. There are 12 residues in the CDR3. CDR3 sequence reads: CASSQQGSSAFF. DNA for the CDR3: TGTGCCAGCAGCCAACAGGGCTCTTCAGCTTTCTTT.

V is TRBV5-4 and J is TRBJ2-1; the match to TRBD2 covers 14 bases. Germline-derived CDR1 and CDR2 are SGHNT and YYREEE (reference sequence). J gave up 9 bases and V 4 bases, and 6 bases lay outside the gene matches. CDR3 size: 15 residues. Written as DNA, the CDR3 is TGTGCCAGCAGCACCGGACTAGCGGGAGGCAGTGAGCAGTTCTTC. Residues: CASSTGLAGGSEQFF.

The gene calls are TRBV3-1 (or the pseudogene TRBV3-2) and TRBJ1-1; 9 bases align to TRBD1. From germline, CDR1 is LGHDT and CDR2 YNNKEL (reference sequence). The V gene end was trimmed by 1 base and the J gene end by 7 bases; junction bases not matched to a gene: 1. This CDR3 is built from 13 residues. The CDR3 loop is CASSQGQGGEAFF. The CDR3 bases are TGTGCCAGCAGCCAAGGACAGGGGGGTGAAGCTTTCTTT.

This sequence joins TRBV9 and TRBJ2-2, with D maybe TRBD1 (5 bases). The germline V gene has CDR1 SGDLS and CDR2 YYNGEE. V lost 1 base to trimming and J lost 3 bases, with 10 bases between them. The CDR3 runs 15 residues. The CDR3 DNA follows: TGTGCCAGCAGCGTATCAGTAGGGGACACCGGGGAGCTGTTTTTT. Translating it yields CASSVSVGDTGELFF.

This clone came up once. V and J are TRBV5-1 and TRBJ2-3, with 10 bases fitting TRBD2. This CDR3 is built from 15 residues. V lost 5 bases to trimming and J lost 0 bases; unmatched junction nucleotides: 3. Germline CDR1 SGHRS, CDR2 YFSETQ. The CDR3 DNA is TGCGCCAGCAGGTTAGCGGGAGGCAGCACAGATACGCAGTATTTT. Translated, it gives CASRLAGGSTDTQYF.

The chain links TRBV19 to TRBJ1-2, with 9 bases aligning to TRBD1. The CDR3 spans 14 residues. The trim removed 5 bases at V and 2 bases at J, leaving 3 bases unmatched. Germline loops: CDR1 LNHDA, CDR2 SQIVND (reference sequence). The CDR3 here is CASSHGTGNYGYTF. DNA for the CDR3: TGTGCCAGTAGTCACGGGACAGGGAACTATGGCTACACCTTC.

This clone showed up just once. The chain has TRBV30 and TRBJ1-5; tentative D call: TRBD1 (6 bases). Between the trimmed V and J ends, which lost 4 bases and 4 bases, there was a span of 11 bases. Germline CDR1 and CDR2: GTSNPN and SVGIG (reference sequence). The CDR3 has 13 amino acids. This chain's CDR3 is CAWTDSMNQPQHF. CDR3 coding DNA: TGTGCCTGGACGGACAGTATGAATCAGCCCCAGCATTTT.

The rearrangement links TRBV2 to TRBJ2-1; 9 bases agree with TRBD1. This CDR3 has 15 residues. J gave up 10 bases and V 4 bases, and 11 bases lay outside the gene matches. Germline CDR1 is SNHLY and CDR2 is FYNNEI. CDR3: CASSGAGQGSREQFF. CDR3 DNA sequence: TGTGCCAGCAGTGGTGCCGGACAGGGGAGTCGCGAGCAGTTCTTC.

V gene TRBV10-1 combines with J gene TRBJ2-3; 7 positions match TRBD2. V shed 0 bases and J 5 bases; nucleotides not matched to a gene: 5. This CDR3 spans 15 amino acids. From germline, CDR1 is WNHNN and CDR2 SYGVQD (reference sequence). In nucleotides, the CDR3 is TGCGCCAGCAGTGAGTCGCCTAGCGGCGTAGATACGCAGTATTTT. Amino acid sequence: CASSESPSGVDTQYF.

The rearrangement joins TRBV30 to TRBJ2-2, with D perhaps TRBD1 (6 bases). Between the trimmed V and J ends, which lost 0 bases and 11 bases, there was a span of 10 bases. The CDR3 is 12 residues long. CDR1 GTSNPN and CDR2 SVGIG come from the germline V gene (reference sequence). This CDR3 is CAWSVQQGELFF. The CDR3 DNA sequence: TGTGCCTGGAGTGTACAACAGGGAGAGCTGTTTTTT.